The clone carrying this TCR beta chain has at least ten counts. The antigen is not known. The sample originates from a study of human T cells and chemical hapten exposure. Study-wide points: TCRs above 1 in 1000 frequency did not change with DPC sensitization.

TCRdb called the RACE reads again in MiXCR, with one record for every CDR3 protein. This table has under 450,000 distinct CDR3 sequences, approximately 5.1% appearing once. CDR3 size: 13 residues. The germline CDR1 and CDR2 sequences are SGHAT and FQNNGV. V was shortened by 4 bases and J by 5 bases, with 8 bases between the two germline ends. Noted time point: patch test 1, 2 weeks after DPC sensitization. This sample's treatment: therapeutic diphenylcyclopropenone sensitization with weekly scalp DPC. The receptor's source is a woman aged 45-60 years with alopecia areata. Some clones in this sample may be carry-over from other donors' samples. This material consisted of whole blood, taken in connection with sensitization to the hapten diphenylcyclopropenone (DPC). This chain uses TRBV11-2 with TRBJ2-2; possible D gene TRBD2, 5 bases. In nucleotides, the CDR3 is TGTGCCAGCAGCTCCGAGGGAACCGGGGAGCTGTTTTTT. Residues: CASSSEGTGELFF.